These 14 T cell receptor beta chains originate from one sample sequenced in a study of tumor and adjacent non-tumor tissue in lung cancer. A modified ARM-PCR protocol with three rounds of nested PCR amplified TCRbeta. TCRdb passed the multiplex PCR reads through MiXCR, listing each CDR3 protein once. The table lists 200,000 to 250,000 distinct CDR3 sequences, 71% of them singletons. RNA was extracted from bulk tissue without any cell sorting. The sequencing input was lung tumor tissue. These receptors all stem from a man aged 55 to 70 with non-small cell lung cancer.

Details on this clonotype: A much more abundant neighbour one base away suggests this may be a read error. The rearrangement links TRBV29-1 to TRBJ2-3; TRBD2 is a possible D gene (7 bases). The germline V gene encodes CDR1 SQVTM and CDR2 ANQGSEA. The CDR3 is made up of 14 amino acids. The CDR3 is CSTGRGGGTDTLYF. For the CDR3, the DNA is TGCAGCACAGGAAGAGGGGGGGGCACAGATACGCTGTATTTT.

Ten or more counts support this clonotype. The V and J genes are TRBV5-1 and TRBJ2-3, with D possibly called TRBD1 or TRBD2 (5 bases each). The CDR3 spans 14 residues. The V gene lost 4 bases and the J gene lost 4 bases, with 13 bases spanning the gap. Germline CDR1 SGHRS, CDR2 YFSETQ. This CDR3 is CASSPGTSADTQYF. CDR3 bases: TGCGCCAGCAGCCCGGGGACCTCGGCAGATACGCAGTATTTT.

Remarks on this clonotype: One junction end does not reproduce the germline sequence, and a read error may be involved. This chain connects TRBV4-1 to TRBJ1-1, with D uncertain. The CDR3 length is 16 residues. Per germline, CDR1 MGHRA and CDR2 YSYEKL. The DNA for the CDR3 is TGTGCCAGAAGCCAAGTACGGGGAAACATGAACACTGAAGCTTTCTTT. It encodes CARSQVRGNMNTEAFF.

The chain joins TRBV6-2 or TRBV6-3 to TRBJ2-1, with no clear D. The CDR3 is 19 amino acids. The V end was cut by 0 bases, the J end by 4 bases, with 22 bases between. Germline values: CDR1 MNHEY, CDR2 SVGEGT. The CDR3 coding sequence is TGTGCCAGCAGTTACTCGAGAACGTATCTAGACTCGCAATACAATGAGCAGTTCTTC. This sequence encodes CASSYSRTYLDSQYNEQFF.

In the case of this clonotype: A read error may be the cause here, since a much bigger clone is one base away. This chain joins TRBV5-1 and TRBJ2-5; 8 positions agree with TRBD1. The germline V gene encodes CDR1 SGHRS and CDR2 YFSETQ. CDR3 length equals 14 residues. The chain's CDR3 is CTSSLTGAKETQYF. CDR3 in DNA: TGCACCAGCAGCTTGACAGGGGCTAAAGAGACCCAGTACTTC. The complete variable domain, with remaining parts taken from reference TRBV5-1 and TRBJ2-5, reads KAGVTQTPRYLIKTRGQQVTLSCSPISGHRSVSWYQQTPGQGLQFLFEYFSETQRNKGNFPGRFSGRQFSNSRSEMNVSTLELGDSALYLCTSSLTGAKETQYFGPGTRLLVL.

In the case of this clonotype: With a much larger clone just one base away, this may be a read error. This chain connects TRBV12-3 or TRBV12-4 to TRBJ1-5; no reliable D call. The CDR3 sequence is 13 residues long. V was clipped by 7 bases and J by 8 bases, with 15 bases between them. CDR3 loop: CASTVSWREPQHF. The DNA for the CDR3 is TGTGCCAGCACCGTCAGCTGGAGGGAGCCCCAGCATTTT.

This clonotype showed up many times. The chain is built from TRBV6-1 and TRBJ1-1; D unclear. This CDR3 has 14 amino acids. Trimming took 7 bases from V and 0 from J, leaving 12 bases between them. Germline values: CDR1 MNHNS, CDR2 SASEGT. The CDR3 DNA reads TGTGCCAGCACCGCGGGAGACATGAACACTGAAGCTTTCTTT. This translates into CASTAGDMNTEAFF.

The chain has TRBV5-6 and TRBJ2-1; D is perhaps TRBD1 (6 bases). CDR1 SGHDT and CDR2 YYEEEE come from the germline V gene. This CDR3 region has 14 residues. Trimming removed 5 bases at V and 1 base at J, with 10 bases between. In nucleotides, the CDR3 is TGTGCCAGCAGAAAGGGGGTTTCCTACAATGAGCAGTTCTTC. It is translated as CASRKGVSYNEQFF. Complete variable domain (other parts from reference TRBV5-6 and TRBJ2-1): DAGVTQSPTHLIKTRGQQVTLRCSPKSGHDTVSWYQQALGQGPQFIFQYYEEEERQRGNFPDRFSGHQFPNYSSELNVNALLLGDSALYLCASRKGVSYNEQFFGPGTRLTVL.

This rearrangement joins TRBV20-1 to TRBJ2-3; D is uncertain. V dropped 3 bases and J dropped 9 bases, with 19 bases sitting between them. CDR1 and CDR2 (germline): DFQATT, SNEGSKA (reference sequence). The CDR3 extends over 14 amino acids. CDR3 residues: CSASWRPRLVTQYF. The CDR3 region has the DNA TGCAGTGCTAGTTGGCGTCCCCGGCTGGTGACGCAGTATTTT.

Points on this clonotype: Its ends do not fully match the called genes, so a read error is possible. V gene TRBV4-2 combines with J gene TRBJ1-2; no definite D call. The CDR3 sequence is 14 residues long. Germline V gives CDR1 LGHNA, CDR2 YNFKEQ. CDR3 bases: TGTGCCAGCAGCCAAGATTCAGTGTTCTATGGCTGCACCTTC. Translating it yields CASSQDSVFYGCTF.

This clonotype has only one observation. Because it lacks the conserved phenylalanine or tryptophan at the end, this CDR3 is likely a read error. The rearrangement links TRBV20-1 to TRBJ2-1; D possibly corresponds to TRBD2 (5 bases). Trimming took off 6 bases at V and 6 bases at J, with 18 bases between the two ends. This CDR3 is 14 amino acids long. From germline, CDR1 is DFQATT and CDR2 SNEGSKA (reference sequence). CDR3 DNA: TGCAGTGCCCTTCGTCCCCAAGGGAGCAATGAGCAGTTCATC. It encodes CSALRPQGSNEQFI.

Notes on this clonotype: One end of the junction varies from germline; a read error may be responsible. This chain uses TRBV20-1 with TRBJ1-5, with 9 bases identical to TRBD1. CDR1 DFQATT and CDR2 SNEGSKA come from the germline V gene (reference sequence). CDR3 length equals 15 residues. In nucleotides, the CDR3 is TGCAGTGCTAAAGAACACAGGGGGCTGGGTCAGCTCCAGCATTTT. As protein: CSAKEHRGLGQLQHF.

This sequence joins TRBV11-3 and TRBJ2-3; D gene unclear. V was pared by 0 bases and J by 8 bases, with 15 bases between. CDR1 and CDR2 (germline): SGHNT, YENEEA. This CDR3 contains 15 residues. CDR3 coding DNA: TGTGCCAGCAGCTTAGATCCGGGCCGCAAAGGTACGCAGTATTTT. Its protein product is CASSLDPGRKGTQYF.

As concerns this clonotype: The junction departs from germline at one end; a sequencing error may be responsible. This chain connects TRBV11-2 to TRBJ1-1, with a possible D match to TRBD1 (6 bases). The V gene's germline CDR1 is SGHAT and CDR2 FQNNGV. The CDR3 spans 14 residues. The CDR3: CASSFPVGQHEAFF. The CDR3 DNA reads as TGTGCCAGCAGTTTCCCCGTGGGACAACATGAAGCATTCTTT.